The present T cell receptor beta chain was sequenced within a study of cytomegalovirus exposure and HLA in healthy donors. Study-level findings and limits: There were some 150 TCR beta chains listed as cytomegalovirus-associated.

Concerning this clone: Its antigen is undetermined.

Primers included in the PCR were 60 Vbeta and 13 Jbeta primers. The assay was immunoSEQ multiplex PCR, and TCRdb's table has in-frame clones only and misses some. The table has under 150,000 clones, approximately 85% seen once. The sequenced sample consisted of PBMCs. The clonotype comes from a woman in her 30s in good health and CMV-seropositive.

The CDR3 coding sequence is TGTGCCTGGAGTGCTTCCTTCCAGGCTGAAGCTTTCTTT. This gives the protein CAWSASFQAEAFF. The chain couples TRBV30 to TRBJ1-1; no clear D gene. With 1 base removed from V and 6 bases from J, the gap between germline ends came to 12 bases. This CDR3 has 13 amino acids. CDR1 and CDR2 from the germline V gene are GTSNPN and SVGIG (reference sequence). Using reference TRBV30 and TRBJ1-1 for the parts outside the CDR3, the full variable domain is SQTIHQWPATLVQPVGSPLSLECTVEGTSNPNLYWYRQAAGRGLQLLFYSVGIGQISSEVPQNLSASRPQDRQFILSSKKLLLSDSGFYLCAWSASFQAEAFFGQGTRLTVV.